The rows below give T cell receptor beta chains drawn from one sample of a study of blood T cell repertoires in COVID-19. This table comes from immunoSEQ multiplex PCR, and its TCRdb copy is limited to in-frame clones, with some not included. Of around 250,000 clones in the sample, about 80% were seen once. Sequenced material: PBMCs or T cells enriched from blood (not recorded which). Receptors originate from a man aged 30-40 years with acute COVID-19. CDR3s include the opening cysteine and the closing phenylalanine or tryptophan. D genes are given only for firm matches. Clone size is not always given. Where it is, it says once, few, many or a class for expanded clones.

size	V	D	J	CDR3	DNA
many	TRBV19	.	TRBJ1-1	CASRDPGKTAEAFF	TGTGCCAGTAGAGACCCCGGGAAAACGGCTGAAGCTTTCTTT
once	TRBV7-2	TRBD1	TRBJ2-6	CASSSQGAGANVLTF	TGTGCCAGCAGCTCGCAGGGGGCCGGGGCCAACGTCCTGACTTTC
.	TRBV4-1	.	TRBJ1-2	CASSPGGYGYTF	TGCGCCAGCAGCCCTGGAGGTTATGGCTACACCTTC
.	TRBV6-5	.	TRBJ1-1	CASTSPLGGEAFF	TGTGCCAGCACTTCTCCCCTGGGGGGTGAAGCTTTCTTT
.	TRBV7-2	TRBD2	TRBJ2-2	CASRTLAGGPGGELFF	TGTGCCAGCAGGACTCTAGCGGGAGGGCCCGGCGGGGAGCTGTTTTTT
.	TRBV11-1	.	TRBJ2-5	CASREGAAYQETQYF	TGTGCCAGCAGGGAAGGAGCAGCCTACCAAGAGACCCAGTACTTC
.	TRBV24-1	.	TRBJ2-2	CATSDSGLAGRTGELFF	TGTGCCACCAGTGATTCTGGGTTGGCAGGGCGGACCGGGGAGCTGTTTTTT
.	TRBV6-5	.	TRBJ1-2	CASSYSNAGTNYGYTF	TGTGCCAGCAGTTACTCGAACGCAGGAACTAACTATGGCTACACCTTC
.	TRBV7-2	TRBD1	TRBJ1-2	CASRHTPGTGEHGYTF	TGTGCCAGCAGGCATACCCCCGGGACAGGGGAACATGGCTACACCTTC
.	TRBV24-1	.	TRBJ1-2	CATSDIQGRGYTF	TGTGCCACCAGTGATATACAGGGTCGGGGCTACACCTTC
.	TRBV29-1	.	TRBJ1-3	CSVISSGNTIYF	TGCAGCGTCATTAGCTCTGGAAACACCATATATTTT
.	TRBV6-5	.	TRBJ1-2	CATRGIGVTYGYTF	TGTGCCACCCGGGGGATCGGTGTGACCTATGGCTACACCTTC
.	TRBV9	.	TRBJ1-3	CASRTDSNSGNTIYF	TGTGCCAGCCGGACGGACTCTAACTCTGGAAACACCATATATTTT
.	TRBV18	.	TRBJ2-3	CASSPTEQGSDTQYF	TGTGCCAGCTCACCAACCGAACAGGGTTCAGATACGCAGTATTTT
once	TRBV18	TRBD2	TRBJ2-1	CASSTAGVVHEQFF	TGTGCCAGCTCAACAGCGGGAGTGGTTCATGAGCAGTTCTTC
.	TRBV11-2	TRBD1	TRBJ1-2	CASSLTGTNYGYTF	TGTGCCAGCAGCTTGACAGGGACTAACTATGGCTACACCTTC
.	TRBV10-3	.	TRBJ2-2	CAITRDLNTGELFF	TGTGCCATCACCAGGGACTTGAACACCGGGGAGCTGTTTTTT
once	TRBV5-1	.	TRBJ2-2	CASSFQHLNTGELFF	TGCGCCAGCAGCTTCCAACACCTTAACACCGGGGAGCTGTTTTTT
.	TRBV7-9	.	TRBJ2-1	CASTDVGAGSYNEQFF	TGTGCCAGCACCGACGTAGGAGCTGGCTCCTACAATGAGCAGTTCTTC
.	TRBV27	.	TRBJ2-1	CASSQILVSAYNEQFF	TGTGCCAGCAGTCAAATACTAGTAAGCGCCTACAATGAGCAGTTCTTC
.	TRBV12-5	TRBD1	TRBJ2-1	CASGAPTGQAYNEQFF	TGTGCTAGTGGCGCTCCTACGGGACAGGCCTACAATGAGCAGTTCTTC
.	TRBV9	TRBD1	TRBJ1-2	CASSPTGTGGNGYTF	TGTGCCAGCAGCCCTACCGGGACAGGCGGAAATGGCTACACCTTC
few	TRBV19	.	TRBJ1-1	CASSRGRPLLNTEAFF	TGTGCCAGTAGTAGAGGCCGCCCACTATTGAACACTGAAGCTTTCTTT
.	TRBV19	TRBD1	TRBJ1-5	CASSRQGFEPQHF	TGTGCCAGTAGTAGACAGGGTTTTGAGCCCCAGCATTTT
.	TRBV19	.	TRBJ2-3	CASSIGTVAADTQYF	TGTGCCAGTAGTATAGGGACAGTCGCGGCAGATACGCAGTATTTT
.	TRBV5-1	TRBD1	TRBJ2-1	CASSKGQAYNEQFF	TGCGCCAGCAGCAAGGGACAGGCGTACAATGAGCAGTTCTTC
.	TRBV7-2	TRBD1	TRBJ1-3	CASSSGQTSGNTIYF	TGTGCCAGCAGCTCGGGACAGACCTCTGGAAACACCATATATTTT
.	TRBV29-1	.	TRBJ2-3	CSVLGLGGLLDTQYF	TGCAGCGTTCTGGGCCTCGGGGGGCTGCTAGATACGCAGTATTTT
.	TRBV5-1	.	TRBJ1-6	CASKPGDAVSPLHF	TGCGCCAGCAAGCCAGGGGATGCAGTTTCACCCCTCCACTTT
.	TRBV28	TRBD1	TRBJ1-4	CASSSPTGTGAEKLFF	TGTGCCAGCAGTTCTCCCACCGGGACAGGTGCTGAAAAACTGTTTTTT
.	TRBV27	.	TRBJ2-3	CASSRGTEQYF	TGTGCCAGCAGCCGCGGCACCGAGCAGTATTTT
.	TRBV24-1	TRBD1	TRBJ1-2	CATSDRTGGADDGYTF	TGTGCCACCAGTGATAGAACAGGGGGCGCTGACGATGGCTACACCTTC
.	TRBV15	TRBD2	TRBJ2-3	CATSRGRSSGRTDTQYF	TGTGCCACCAGCAGAGGGAGGTCTAGCGGGAGAACAGATACGCAGTATTTT
.	TRBV7-9	.	TRBJ1-2	CASSSSRQILYGYTF	TGTGCCAGCAGCTCATCCCGACAGATTTTGTATGGCTACACCTTC
.	TRBV14	TRBD2	TRBJ2-5	CASSPASGRAETQYF	TGTGCCAGCAGCCCCGCTAGCGGGAGGGCAGAGACCCAGTACTTC
few	TRBV5-1	TRBD2	TRBJ2-5	CASSSEPGLAGGWTRETQYF	TGCGCCAGCAGCTCCGAACCGGGACTAGCGGGGGGCTGGACCCGAGAGACCCAGTACTTC
.	TRBV5-8	TRBD2	TRBJ2-1	CASSADLLAGGPRHEQFF	TGTGCCAGCAGCGCGGACTTACTAGCGGGGGGGCCTCGACATGAGCAGTTCTTC
.	TRBV30	TRBD1	TRBJ1-2	CASNVGQASF	TGTGCCTCTAACGTGGGACAGGCGAGCTTC
many	TRBV6-5	.	TRBJ1-6	CASRRDGSNSPLHF	TGTGCCAGCAGGCGGGACGGATCTAATTCACCCCTCCACTTT
.	TRBV10-2	TRBD1	TRBJ1-5	CASSDGQGAIGNQPQHF	TGCGCCAGCAGTGATGGACAGGGGGCGATTGGCAATCAGCCCCAGCATTTT
.	TRBV19	.	TRBJ1-5	CASLSGVGNQPQHF	TGTGCCAGTCTTAGCGGGGTCGGCAATCAGCCCCAGCATTTT
.	TRBV19	.	TRBJ1-1	CASSIGSGNEAFF	TGTGCCAGTAGTATTGGTTCGGGGAACGAAGCTTTCTTT
.	TRBV4-2	TRBD1	TRBJ1-5	CASSPQGQGSNQPQHF	TGTGCCAGCAGCCCACAGGGACAGGGTAGCAATCAGCCCCAGCATTTT
.	TRBV2	TRBD2	TRBJ2-1	CASRKRGLAEMSYNEQFF	TGTGCCAGCAGGAAGCGGGGACTAGCGGAAATGTCCTACAATGAGCAGTTCTTC
.	TRBV2	.	TRBJ1-6	CASSANRVGSPLHF	TGTGCCAGCAGTGCAAACAGGGTAGGGTCACCCCTCCACTTT
.	TRBV11-2	.	TRBJ1-1	CASSFGGSPEAFF	TGTGCCAGCAGCTTCGGAGGGTCCCCTGAAGCTTTCTTT